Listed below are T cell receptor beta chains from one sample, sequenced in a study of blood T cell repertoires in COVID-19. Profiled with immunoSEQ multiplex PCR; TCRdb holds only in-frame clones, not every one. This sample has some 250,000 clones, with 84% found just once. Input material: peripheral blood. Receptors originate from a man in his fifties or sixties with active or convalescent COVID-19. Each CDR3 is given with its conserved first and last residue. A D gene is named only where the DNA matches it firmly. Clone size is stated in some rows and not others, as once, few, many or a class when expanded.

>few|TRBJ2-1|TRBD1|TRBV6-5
CASSPGTGGNEQFF
TGTGCCAGCAGTCCCGGGACAGGGGGCAATGAGCAGTTCTTC
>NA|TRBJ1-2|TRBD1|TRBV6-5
CASSYSGDRFYGYTF
TGTGCCAGCAGTTACTCGGGGGACAGATTCTATGGCTACACCTTC
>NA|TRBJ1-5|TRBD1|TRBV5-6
CASSRDRDQPQHF
TGTGCCAGCAGCCGGGACAGGGATCAGCCCCAGCATTTT
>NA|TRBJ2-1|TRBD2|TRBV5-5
CASSLTSGGAYEQFF
TGTGCCAGCAGCCTGACTAGCGGGGGGGCATATGAGCAGTTCTTC
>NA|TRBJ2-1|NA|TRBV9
CASSVGPSSSYNEQFF
TGTGCCAGCAGCGTAGGTCCAAGTAGCTCCTACAATGAGCAGTTCTTC
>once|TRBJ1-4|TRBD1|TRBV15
CATSRKHRGVNEKLFF
TGTGCCACCAGCAGGAAACACAGGGGTGTTAATGAAAAACTGTTTTTT
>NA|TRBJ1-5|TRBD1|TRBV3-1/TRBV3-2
CASSHRQGQGNQPQHF
TGTGCCAGCAGCCACAGACAGGGTCAAGGGAATCAGCCCCAGCATTTT
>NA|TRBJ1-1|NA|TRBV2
CASSGIPLDTEAFF
TGTGCCAGTAGCGGGATCCCGCTGGACACTGAAGCTTTCTTT
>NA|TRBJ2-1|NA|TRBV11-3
CASSQSQGSYNEQFF
TGTGCCAGCAGCCAAAGTCAGGGGTCCTACAATGAGCAGTTCTTC
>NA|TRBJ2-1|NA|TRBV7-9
CASSSHSSAYNEQFF
TGTGCCAGCAGCTCTCACAGTAGCGCATACAATGAGCAGTTCTTC
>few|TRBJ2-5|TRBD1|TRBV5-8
CASSLDRGQETQYF
TGTGCCAGCAGCTTGGACAGGGGCCAAGAGACCCAGTACTTC
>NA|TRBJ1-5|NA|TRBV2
CASSESRGQPQHF
TGTGCCAGCAGTGAAAGTCGGGGTCAGCCCCAGCATTTT
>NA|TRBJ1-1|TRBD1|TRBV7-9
CASSYGTGGASTEAFF
TGTGCCAGCAGCTACGGGACAGGGGGCGCGAGCACTGAAGCTTTCTTT
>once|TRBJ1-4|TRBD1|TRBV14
CASSRQGANEKLFF
TGTGCCAGCAGCCGACAGGGAGCTAATGAAAAACTGTTTTTT
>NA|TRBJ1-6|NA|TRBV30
CAWSVQGQNSPLHF
TGTGCCTGGAGTGTCCAGGGTCAAAATTCACCCCTCCACTTT
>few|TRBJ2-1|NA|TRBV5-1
CASREENSYNEQFF
TGCGCCAGCAGAGAAGAGAATTCCTACAATGAGCAGTTCTTC
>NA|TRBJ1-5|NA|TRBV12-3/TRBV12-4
CASTEDSNQPQHF
TGTGCCAGCACGGAGGATAGCAATCAGCCCCAGCATTTT
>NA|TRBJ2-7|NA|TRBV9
CASSVGTNYEQYF
TGTGCCAGCAGCGTAGGGACAAACTACGAGCAGTACTTC
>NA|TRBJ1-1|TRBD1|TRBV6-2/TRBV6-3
CASSYGTGRTEAFF
TGTGCCAGCAGTTACGGGACAGGGAGAACTGAAGCTTTCTTT
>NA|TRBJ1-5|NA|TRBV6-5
CASSRRGNNQPQHF
TGTGCCAGCAGTCGGAGAGGTAACAATCAGCCCCAGCATTTT
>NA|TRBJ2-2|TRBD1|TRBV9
CASSLRGTGELFF
TGTGCCAGCAGCCTCAGGGGGACCGGGGAGCTGTTTTTT
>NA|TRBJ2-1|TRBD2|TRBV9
CASSAKRGDYNEQFF
TGTGCCAGCAGCGCTAAGCGGGGGGACTACAATGAGCAGTTCTTC
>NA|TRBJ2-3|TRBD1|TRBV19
CASSIGGTGQADTQYF
TGTGCCAGTAGTATTGGGGGGACAGGGCAAGCAGATACGCAGTATTTT
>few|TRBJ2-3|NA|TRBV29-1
CSAEGPNPPFEGTDTQYF
TGCAGCGCCGAGGGCCCGAATCCCCCCTTTGAGGGCACAGATACGCAGTATTTT
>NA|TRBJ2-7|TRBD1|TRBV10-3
CAIRLDRDDEQYF
TGTGCCATCCGACTGGACAGGGACGACGAGCAGTACTTC
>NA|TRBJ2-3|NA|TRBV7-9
CASSLGQNVRTDTQYF
TGTGCCAGCAGCTTAGGACAGAATGTCCGCACAGATACGCAGTATTTT
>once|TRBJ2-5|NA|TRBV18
CASSPGPRETQYF
TGTGCCAGCTCACCTGGGCCCCGGGAGACCCAGTACTTC
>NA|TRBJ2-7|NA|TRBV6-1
CASSDGPIYEQYF
TGTGCCAGCAGTGATGGGCCGATCTACGAGCAGTACTTC
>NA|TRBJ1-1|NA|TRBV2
CASSGTGMNTEAFF
TGTGCCAGCAGCGGAACAGGGATGAACACTGAAGCTTTCTTT
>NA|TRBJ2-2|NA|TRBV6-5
CASSFNQNTGELFF
TGTGCCAGCAGTTTCAATCAGAACACCGGGGAGCTGTTTTTT
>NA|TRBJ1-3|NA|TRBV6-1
CASSEGDTSGNTIYF
TGTGCCAGCAGTGAAGGGGACACCTCTGGAAACACCATATATTTT
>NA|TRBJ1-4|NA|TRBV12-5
CASGSSEPGGKLFF
TGTGCTAGTGGTTCGTCCGAACCGGGTGGAAAACTGTTTTTT
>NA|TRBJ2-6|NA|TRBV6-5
CASRRVGANVLTF
TGTGCCAGCCGGCGGGTTGGGGCCAACGTCCTGACTTTC
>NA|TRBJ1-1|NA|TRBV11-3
CASSRGVAGEAFF
TGTGCCAGCAGCCGAGGAGTGGCGGGTGAAGCTTTCTTT
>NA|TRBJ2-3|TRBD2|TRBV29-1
CSGVFAGGPNTQYF
TGCAGCGGGGTCTTCGCGGGGGGGCCAAATACGCAGTATTTT
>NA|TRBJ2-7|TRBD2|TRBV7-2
CASRRLAGARYEQYF
TGTGCCAGCAGGCGTCTAGCGGGGGCCCGATACGAGCAGTACTTC
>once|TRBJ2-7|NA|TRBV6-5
CASSYSRMGYEQYF
TGTGCCAGCAGTTACTCGCGGATGGGCTACGAGCAGTACTTC
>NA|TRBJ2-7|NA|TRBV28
CASTQSAGQSYEQYF
TGTGCCAGCACCCAGTCTGCGGGGCAGTCCTACGAGCAGTACTTC
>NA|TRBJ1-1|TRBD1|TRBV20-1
CSASGTGGWYTEAFF
TGCAGTGCTAGTGGGACAGGGGGTTGGTACACTGAAGCTTTCTTT
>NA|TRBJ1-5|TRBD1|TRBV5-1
CASSPDRDQPQHF
TGCGCCAGCAGCCCGGACAGGGATCAGCCCCAGCATTTT
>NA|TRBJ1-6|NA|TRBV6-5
CASSYVADSYNSPLHF
TGTGCCAGCAGTTATGTGGCAGACTCCTATAATTCACCCCTCCACTTT
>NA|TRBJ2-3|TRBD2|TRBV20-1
CSASQAGGTDTQYF
TGCAGTGCTAGTCAAGCGGGGGGGACAGATACGCAGTATTTT
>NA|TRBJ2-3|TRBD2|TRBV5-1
CASSLGRGARADTQYF
TGCGCCAGCAGCTTGGGGCGGGGGGCGAGGGCAGATACGCAGTATTTT
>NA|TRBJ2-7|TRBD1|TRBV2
CASSWDRGASYEQYF
TGTGCCAGCAGTTGGGACAGGGGGGCCTCCTACGAGCAGTACTTC
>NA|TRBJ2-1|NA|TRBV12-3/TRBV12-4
CASSVDRVLFF
TGTGCCAGCAGTGTAGATCGAGTTCTGTTCTTC
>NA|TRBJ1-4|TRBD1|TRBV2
CASSVTGQPNEKLFF
TGTGCCAGCAGTGTAACGGGACAGCCGAATGAAAAACTGTTTTTT
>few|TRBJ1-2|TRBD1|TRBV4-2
CASSQRTGGNYGYTF
TGTGCCAGCAGCCAACGGACAGGGGGCAACTATGGCTACACCTTC
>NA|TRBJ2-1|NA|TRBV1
CTSSQGGTSGGDYNEQFF
TGCACCAGCAGCCAAGGAGGGACTAGCGGGGGGGACTACAATGAGCAGTTCTTC
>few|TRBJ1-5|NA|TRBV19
CASSIYRDSNQPQHF
TGTGCCAGTAGTATATACAGGGATAGCAATCAGCCCCAGCATTTT
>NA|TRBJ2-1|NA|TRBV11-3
CASSHPGQLYNEQFF
TGTGCCAGCAGCCACCCCGGACAGCTATACAATGAGCAGTTCTTC
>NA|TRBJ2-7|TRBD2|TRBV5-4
CASGPGGSSYEQYF
TGTGCCAGCGGCCCCGGGGGGAGCTCCTACGAGCAGTACTTC
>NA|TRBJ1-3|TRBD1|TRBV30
CAWSRGLGNTIYF
TGTGCCTGGAGCAGGGGGCTTGGAAACACCATATATTTT
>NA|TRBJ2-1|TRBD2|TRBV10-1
CATWTSPSYNEQFF
TGCGCCACCTGGACTAGCCCCTCCTACAATGAGCAGTTCTTC
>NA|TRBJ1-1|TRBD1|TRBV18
CASSPGQTNTEAFF
TGTGCCAGCTCACCGGGACAGACAAACACTGAAGCTTTCTTT
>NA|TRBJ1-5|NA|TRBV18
CASSPGQGRGQPQHF
TGTGCCAGCTCACCGGGGCAGGGAAGGGGTCAGCCCCAGCATTTT
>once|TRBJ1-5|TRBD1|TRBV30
CAWSSGTEDPTGNQPQHF
TGTGCCTGGAGTTCCGGGACAGAAGACCCAACAGGCAATCAGCCCCAGCATTTT